A single sample is the source of the 13 T cell receptor beta chains below, sequenced in a study of T cells after yellow fever vaccination. Each CDR3 protein is one row after TCRdb ran MiXCR on the 5' RACE reads. The sample shows some 200,000 distinct CDR3 sequences, approximately 10% of them seen only once. This specimen consisted of CD8+ T cells sorted from PBMCs, obtained 15 days after the yellow fever booster vaccination. These receptors were collected from a man aged 18-30 years who received the YFV17D yellow fever vaccine.

This chain connects TRBV7-9 to TRBJ2-7; D not resolved. Germline values: CDR1 SEHNR, CDR2 FQNEAQ (reference sequence). The V gene lost 4 bases and the J gene lost 5 bases, with 12 bases spanning the gap. The CDR3 has 13 residues. The CDR3 loop reads CASSWARGDEQYF. The CDR3 DNA reads TGTGCCAGCAGCTGGGCCCGAGGCGACGAGCAGTACTTC.

There are a few counts of this clonotype. The V and J genes are TRBV12-3 or TRBV12-4 and TRBJ2-3, with no clear D. The CDR3 is made up of 15 amino acids. The V and J ends lost 2 bases and 2 bases respectively, with 11 bases between them. Here the CDR3 reads CASSLIATTTDTQYF. CDR3 DNA sequence: TGTGCCAGCAGTTTAATTGCTACAACCACAGATACGCAGTATTTT.

The chain uses TRBV7-2 and TRBJ2-2; unclear D gene. This CDR3 is built from 11 residues. Germline CDR1 SGHTA, CDR2 FQGNSA. V was pared by 5 bases and J by 9 bases, with 7 bases between. Here the CDR3 reads CASSDDWELFF. The CDR3, as DNA: TGTGCCAGCAGCGACGACTGGGAGCTGTTTTTT.

As for this clonotype: The junction does not match germline at one end; this may be a read error. The chain links TRBV6-2 or TRBV6-3 to TRBJ2-1; TRBD2 aligns across 12 bases. From germline, CDR1 is MNHEY and CDR2 SVGEGT. There are 16 residues in the CDR3. CDR3 in amino acids: CASSYASGGAYNEQFF. CDR3 sequence (DNA): TGTGCCAGCAGTTACGCTAGCGGGGGGGCCTATAATGAGCAGTTCTTC.

This clonotype was detected a few times. This sequence joins TRBV6-5 and TRBJ2-2, with D possibly TRBD2 on 6 matching bases. The germline V gene encodes CDR1 MNHEY and CDR2 SVGAGI. The CDR3 sequence is 14 residues long. Between the trimmed V and J ends, which lost 4 bases and 7 bases, there was a span of 13 bases. Here the CDR3 DNA reads TGTGCCAGCAGTTTGGCCCTCGGGGGCGGGGAGCTGTTTTTT. The encoded protein is CASSLALGGGELFF.

This clonotype came up many times. The chain carries TRBV10-3 and TRBJ2-1; 10 positions agree with TRBD1. The CDR3 length is 15 residues. Trimming cost V 0 bases and J 7 bases; bases outside gene matches: 3. From germline, CDR1 is ENHRY and CDR2 SYGVKD. CDR3 region: CAISESGQGVNEQFF. CDR3 DNA: TGTGCCATCAGTGAGTCAGGACAGGGGGTGAATGAGCAGTTCTTC.

Concerning this clonotype itself: One end of the junction varies from germline; a read error may be responsible. The genes are TRBV7-7 and TRBJ2-5; 8 positions match TRBD1. The CDR3 has 14 residues. Looked up from germline, CDR1 is SSHAT and CDR2 is FNYEAQ (reference sequence). CDR3 in DNA: TGTGCTAGCAGCCAACCGGGACAGGAAGAGACCCAGTACTTC. Translation: CASSQPGQEETQYF.

Only a few counts were recorded for this clonotype. V and J are TRBV7-2 and TRBJ2-7, with D tentatively TRBD1 (6 bases). The CDR3 runs 14 residues. Trimming shortened V by 1 base and J by 2 bases, and 9 bases separated the two germline ends. Germline lookup yields CDR1 SGHTA and CDR2 FQGNSA. The CDR3 region is CASSLEQGPYEQYV. The CDR3 nucleotides are TGTGCCAGCAGCTTAGAACAGGGACCCTACGAGCAGTACGTC.

Only a few counts were recorded for this clonotype. The rearrangement joins TRBV19 to TRBJ1-1, with 7 bases fitting TRBD1. This CDR3 region has 14 residues. Germline V gene lookup returns CDR1 LNHDA and CDR2 SQIVND (reference sequence). Trimming cost V 5 bases and J 1 base; bases outside gene matches: 4. The CDR3 protein is CASSARQGNTEAFF. Here the CDR3 DNA reads TGTGCCAGTAGTGCTCGACAGGGGAACACTGAAGCTTTCTTT.

The chain's CDR3 is CATSDLPLTSRTGELFF. CDR3 DNA: TGTGCCACCAGTGATTTGCCTCTAACTTCAAGGACCGGGGAGCTGTTTTTT. This chain links TRBV24-1 with TRBJ2-2; D not resolved. The CDR3 loop spans 17 amino acids. Between the trimmed V and J ends, which lost 0 bases and 5 bases, there was a span of 15 bases. Germline loops: CDR1 KGHDR, CDR2 SFDVKD.

V usage is TRBV27 and J usage is TRBJ2-5; 7 nucleotides match TRBD1. Trimming at V came to 5 bases and at J to 1 base, leaving 7 bases not matched to a gene. The CDR3 length is 15 residues. Germline CDR1 MNHEY, CDR2 SMNVEV (reference sequence). This CDR3 is CASSPVTGPQETQYF. In nucleotides, the CDR3 is TGTGCCAGCAGTCCAGTGACAGGGCCCCAAGAGACCCAGTACTTC.

In its sample, this clonotype was seen a few times. The chain is built from TRBV6-5 and TRBJ2-7; TRBD1 matches at 8 bases. V dropped 0 bases and J dropped 11; count of bases not matched to a gene: 3. From germline, CDR1 is MNHEY and CDR2 SVGAGI. This CDR3 is 12 amino acids long. In DNA form, the CDR3 reads TGTGCCAGCAGTTACTCCGGACAGGGAAAGTACTTC. As protein: CASSYSGQGKYF.

The genes are TRBV5-6 and TRBJ2-1, with 8 bases aligning to TRBD2. There are 14 residues in the CDR3. CDR1 and CDR2 from the germline V gene are SGHDT and YYEEEE. Unmatched junction bases numbered 6, after V lost 0 bases and J lost 10 bases. This CDR3 is CASSLAGGAREQFF. DNA for the CDR3: TGTGCCAGCAGCTTGGCCGGGGGGGCTCGGGAGCAGTTCTTC.